This is a list of T cell receptor beta chains from one sample in a study of cytomegalovirus exposure and HLA in healthy donors. This table comes from immunoSEQ multiplex PCR, and its TCRdb copy is limited to in-frame clones, with some not included. The table has more than 90,000 clones, nearly 80% seen once; the top ten hold roughly 4.3%. The specimen was PBMCs. The receptors shown here come from a woman between 35 and 50 years old in good health and CMV-seropositive. Each CDR3 is given with its conserved first and last residue. A D gene is named only where the DNA matches it firmly. Clone size, where shown, is once, few, many, or a class for clones that have expanded.

V	D	J	size	DNA	CDR3
TRBV28	NA	TRBJ2-7	once	TGTGCCAGCACTCAACCGGGGTTTTACGAGCAGTACTTC	CASTQPGFYEQYF
TRBV7-9	NA	TRBJ1-1	NA	TGTGCCAGCAGCTTTAAAACAGCGAACACTGAAGCTTTCTTT	CASSFKTANTEAFF
TRBV6-6	NA	TRBJ1-1	NA	TGTGCCACCCAGGGGTTAGGGGACGGCACTGAAGCTTTCTTT	CATQGLGDGTEAFF
TRBV5-8	NA	TRBJ2-1	NA	TGTGCCAGCAGCTCGGGACAGCGGGACAATGAGCAGTTCTTC	CASSSGQRDNEQFF
TRBV6-1	TRBD1	TRBJ1-2	NA	TGTGCCAGCAGTTGGACAGGGTGGGATGGCTACACCTTC	CASSWTGWDGYTF
TRBV19	TRBD2	TRBJ2-3	NA	TGTGCCAGTAGTATAGATCTGCGGGAGAGCACAGATACGCAGTATTTT	CASSIDLRESTDTQYF
TRBV4-1	NA	TRBJ2-5	NA	TGCGCCAGCAGCCAAGGCAGGGTAGGCCAAGAGACCCAGTACTTC	CASSQGRVGQETQYF
TRBV6-5	TRBD2	TRBJ2-7	few	TGTGCCAGCAGGGAATCTAGCGGGAGCGGGGAGCAGTACTTC	CASRESSGSGEQYF
TRBV15	NA	TRBJ1-2	NA	TGTGCCACCAGCATTAGCCGCTCGGGGGGCTACACCTTC	CATSISRSGGYTF
TRBV4-2	TRBD1	TRBJ1-2	NA	TGTGCCAGCAGCCAGGGACCCGGGACAGGGAGTCGTGGCTACACCTTC	CASSQGPGTGSRGYTF
TRBV5-1	TRBD2	TRBJ2-5	NA	TGCGCCAGCAGCTTCTCTAGCGGGAACCCTGGGGGGGAGCAGTACTTC	CASSFSSGNPGGEQYF